A single T cell receptor beta chain is shown here with its context. Its antigen is currently unknown. Germline V gene lookup returns CDR1 SNHLY and CDR2 FYNNEI. V was clipped by 3 bases and J by 4 bases, with 10 bases between them. This CDR3 region has 14 residues. Here immunoSEQ multiplex PCR was the method, and the copy in TCRdb shows in-frame clones only, minus some. This sample has 80,000 to 95,000 clones, with just over 90% found just once. These data belong to a study of graft-versus-host responses after intestinal transplantation. Study context: Each recipient received a multivisceral, liver-intestinal, or isolated intestinal graft.

The clonotype originates from a human donor who received an intestinal transplant. V usage is TRBV2 and J usage is TRBJ1-5; D is ambiguous. The source was unstimulated CD8+ T cells sorted from spleen or lymph node cells, collected before intestinal transplant. CDR3 loop: CASSDGEGNQPQHF. The CDR3 DNA reads as TGTGCCAGCAGTGACGGGGAGGGTAATCAGCCCCAGCATTTT.